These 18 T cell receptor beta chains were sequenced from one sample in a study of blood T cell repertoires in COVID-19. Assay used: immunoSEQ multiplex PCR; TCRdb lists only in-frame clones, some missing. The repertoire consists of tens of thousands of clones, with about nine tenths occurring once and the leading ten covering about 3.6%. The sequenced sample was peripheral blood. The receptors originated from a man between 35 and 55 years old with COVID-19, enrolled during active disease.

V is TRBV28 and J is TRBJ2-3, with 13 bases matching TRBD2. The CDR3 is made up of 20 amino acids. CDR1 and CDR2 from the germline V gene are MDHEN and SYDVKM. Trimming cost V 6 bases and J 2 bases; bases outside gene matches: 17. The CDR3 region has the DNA TGTGCCAGCAGCACTAGCGGGGGGGGATGGATGCATAGCGACACAGATACGCAGTATTTT. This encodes CASSTSGGGWMHSDTDTQYF.

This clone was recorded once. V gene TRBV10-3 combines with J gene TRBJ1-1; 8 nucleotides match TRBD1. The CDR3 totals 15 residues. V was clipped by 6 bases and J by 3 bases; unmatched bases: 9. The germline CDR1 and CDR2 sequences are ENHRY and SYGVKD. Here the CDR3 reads CAISRGREVDTEAFF. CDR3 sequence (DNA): TGTGCCATCAGCAGGGGGCGTGAGGTGGACACTGAAGCTTTCTTT.

The CDR3 spells CASSEGQGSVHEQYF. The CDR3 DNA reads as TGTGCCAGCAGTGAAGGACAGGGAAGTGTTCACGAGCAGTACTTC. The chain has TRBV2 and TRBJ2-7, with TRBD1 matching over 7 bases. Trimming removed 1 base from V and 5 bases from J; junction bases left unmatched: 8. This CDR3 spans 15 amino acids. CDR1 is SNHLY and CDR2 is FYNNEI in the germline V gene.

The CDR3 DNA follows: TGTGCCAGCAGCTTACCAGGGGGCGCCCAGTACTTC. It encodes CASSLPGGAQYF. This chain connects TRBV5-4 to TRBJ2-5, with 8 nucleotides matching TRBD1. Germline V CDR1 and CDR2: SGHNT, YYREEE (reference sequence). CDR3 length: 12 residues. Losses at the gene ends were 2 bases for V and 9 bases for J; bases not matched to a gene: 3.

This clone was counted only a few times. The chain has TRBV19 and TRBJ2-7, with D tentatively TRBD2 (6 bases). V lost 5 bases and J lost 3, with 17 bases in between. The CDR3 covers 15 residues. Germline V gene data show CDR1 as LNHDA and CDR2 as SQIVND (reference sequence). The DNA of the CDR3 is TGTGCCAGTAGTTATACGTCGGGACTCCACTACGAGCAGTACTTC. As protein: CASSYTSGLHYEQYF. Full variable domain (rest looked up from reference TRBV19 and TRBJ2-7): DGGITQSPKYLFRKEGQNVTLSCEQNLNHDAMYWYRQDPGQGLRLIYYSQIVNDFQKGDIAEGYSVSREKKESFPLTVTSAQKNPTAFYLCASSYTSGLHYEQYFGPGTRLTVT.

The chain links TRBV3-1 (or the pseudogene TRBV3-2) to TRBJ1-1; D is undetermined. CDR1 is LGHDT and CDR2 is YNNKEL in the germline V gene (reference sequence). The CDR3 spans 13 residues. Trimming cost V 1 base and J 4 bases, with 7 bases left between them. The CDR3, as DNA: TGTGCCAGCAGCCAAGGAGGTCCCACTGAAGCTTTCTTT. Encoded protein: CASSQGGPTEAFF.

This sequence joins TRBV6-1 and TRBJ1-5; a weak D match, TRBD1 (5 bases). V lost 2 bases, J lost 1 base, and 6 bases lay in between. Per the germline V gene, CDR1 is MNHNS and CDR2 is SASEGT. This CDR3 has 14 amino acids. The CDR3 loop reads CASSENRSNQPQHF. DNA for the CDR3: TGTGCCAGCAGTGAAAACAGGAGCAATCAGCCCCAGCATTTT.

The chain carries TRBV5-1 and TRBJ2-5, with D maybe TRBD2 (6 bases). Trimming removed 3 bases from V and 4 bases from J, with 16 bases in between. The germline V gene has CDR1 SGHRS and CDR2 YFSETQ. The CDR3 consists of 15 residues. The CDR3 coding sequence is TGCGCCAGCAGCTCTCAACTAGCCTCTGCAGAGACCCAGTACTTC. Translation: CASSSQLASAETQYF. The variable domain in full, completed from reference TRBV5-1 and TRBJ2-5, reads KAGVTQTPRYLIKTRGQQVTLSCSPISGHRSVSWYQQTPGQGLQFLFEYFSETQRNKGNFPGRFSGRQFSNSRSEMNVSTLELGDSALYLCASSSQLASAETQYFGPGTRLLVL.

Written as DNA, the CDR3 is TGTGCCAGCAGCCAAGATGGTCTAGCGGTCTCCTACGAGCAGTACTTC. Encoded protein: CASSQDGLAVSYEQYF. This rearrangement joins TRBV3-1 (or the pseudogene TRBV3-2) to TRBJ2-7; TRBD2 matches 7 bases. Germline V lookup: CDR1 LGHDT, CDR2 YNNKEL (reference sequence). J lost 0 bases, V lost 0 bases, and 5 bases had no gene match. The CDR3 has 16 residues.

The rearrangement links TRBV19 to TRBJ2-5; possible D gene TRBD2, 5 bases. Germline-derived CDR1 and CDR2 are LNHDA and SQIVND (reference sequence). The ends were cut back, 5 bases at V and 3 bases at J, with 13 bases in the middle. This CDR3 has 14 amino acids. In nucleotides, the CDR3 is TGTGCCAGTAGTCCGGGAAGCCGAAAAGAGACCCAGTACTTC. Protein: CASSPGSRKETQYF.

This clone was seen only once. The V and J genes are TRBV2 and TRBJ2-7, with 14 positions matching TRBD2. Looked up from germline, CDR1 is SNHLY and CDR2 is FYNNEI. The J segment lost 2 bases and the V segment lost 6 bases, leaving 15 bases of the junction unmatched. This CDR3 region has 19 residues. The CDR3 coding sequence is TGTGCCAGCAGAGCGCTGGGACTAGCGGGGGCCCGGTCGCCCTACGAGCAGTACTTC. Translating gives CASRALGLAGARSPYEQYF.

CDR3 region: CASSPLQGSNPAGANVLTF. The CDR3 region has the DNA TGTGCCAGCTCACCACTACAGGGATCAAATCCAGCTGGGGCCAACGTCCTGACTTTC. J is TRBJ2-6 and V is TRBV18, with D maybe TRBD1 (6 bases). Looked up from germline, CDR1 is KGHSH and CDR2 is LQKENI. Trimming pared 1 base from V and 2 bases from J, leaving 18 bases between. The CDR3 is made up of 19 amino acids.

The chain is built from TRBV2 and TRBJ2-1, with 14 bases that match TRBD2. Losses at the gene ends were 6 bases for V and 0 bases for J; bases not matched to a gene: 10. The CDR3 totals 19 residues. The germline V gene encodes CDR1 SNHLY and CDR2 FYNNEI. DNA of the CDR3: TGTGCCAGCAGGATGACTAGCGGGGGGGCGTCTAGCTCCTACAATGAGCAGTTCTTC. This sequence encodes CASRMTSGGASSSYNEQFF.

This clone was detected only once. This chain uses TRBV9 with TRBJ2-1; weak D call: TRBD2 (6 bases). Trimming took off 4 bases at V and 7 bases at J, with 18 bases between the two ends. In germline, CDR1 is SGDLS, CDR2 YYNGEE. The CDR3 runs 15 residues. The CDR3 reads CASSPLETRGNEQFF. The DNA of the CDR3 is TGTGCCAGCAGCCCCCTCGAGACCCGGGGGAATGAGCAGTTCTTC.

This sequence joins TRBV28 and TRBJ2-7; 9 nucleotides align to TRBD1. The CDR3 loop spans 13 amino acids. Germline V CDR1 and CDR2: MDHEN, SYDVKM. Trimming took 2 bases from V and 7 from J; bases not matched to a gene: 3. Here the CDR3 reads CASSLGTGREQYF. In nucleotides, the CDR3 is TGTGCCAGCAGTTTAGGGACAGGGAGGGAGCAGTACTTC.

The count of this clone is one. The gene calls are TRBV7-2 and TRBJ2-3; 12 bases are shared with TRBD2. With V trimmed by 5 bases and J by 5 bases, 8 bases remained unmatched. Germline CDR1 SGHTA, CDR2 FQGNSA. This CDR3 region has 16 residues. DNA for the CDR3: TGTGCCAGCAGCCTTAAGGCTAGCGGGGGGGTAGATACGCAGTATTTT. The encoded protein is CASSLKASGGVDTQYF.

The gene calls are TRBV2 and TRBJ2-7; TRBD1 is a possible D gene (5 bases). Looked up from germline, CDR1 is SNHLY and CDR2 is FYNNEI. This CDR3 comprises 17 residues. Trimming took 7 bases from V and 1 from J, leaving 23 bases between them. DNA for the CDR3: TGTGCCAGCACTACCCCGCGTGGGCAGGGATTTTCCTACGAGCAGTACTTC. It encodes CASTTPRGQGFSYEQYF.

The CDR3, as DNA: TGTGCCAGCAGCTTAGGAGGGACTAGCAGTGAGCAGTTCTTC. Translating gives CASSLGGTSSEQFF. This rearrangement joins TRBV11-2 to TRBJ2-1, with TRBD2 matching over 9 bases. The CDR3 is 14 residues long. Germline V gives CDR1 SGHAT, CDR2 FQNNGV. V lost 1 base to trimming and J lost 9 bases; unmatched junction nucleotides: 4. Looking up the rest from reference TRBV11-2 and TRBJ2-1 gives the full variable domain: EAGVAQSPRYKIIEKRQSVAFWCNPISGHATLYWYQQILGQGPKLLIQFQNNGVVDDSQLPKDRFSAERLKGVDSTLKIQPAKLEDSAVYLCASSLGGTSSEQFFGPGTRLTVL.